This T cell receptor (beta chain) was retrieved from a study of blood T cells in healthy people across ages. The study, taken as a whole, reports: Long-lived donors exceeded aged donors in naive CD4+ cells and diversity. Investigators treated diversity estimates from one million T cells as underestimates.

Germline V gene data show CDR1 as MNHNS and CDR2 as SASEGT. Trimming at V came to 7 bases and at J to 8 bases, leaving 7 bases not matched to a gene. The CDR3 covers 12 residues. With a J-beta primer mix and a sample-barcoded 5' primer, a second PCR ran about 7 to 12 cycles. TCRdb re-derived calls from the 5' RACE reads in MiXCR, one entry per CDR3 protein. The sample includes hundreds of thousands of distinct CDR3 sequences, 40% to 50% of them seen just once. A word on this clonotype: The antigen is not known.

The source is a man between 60 and 70 years old in good health. This chain links TRBV6-1 with TRBJ1-1; 7 bases agree with TRBD1. Sequenced sample: blood. The CDR3 reads CASKSDREEAFF. The CDR3 DNA is TGTGCCAGCAAAAGCGACAGGGAGGAAGCTTTCTTT.